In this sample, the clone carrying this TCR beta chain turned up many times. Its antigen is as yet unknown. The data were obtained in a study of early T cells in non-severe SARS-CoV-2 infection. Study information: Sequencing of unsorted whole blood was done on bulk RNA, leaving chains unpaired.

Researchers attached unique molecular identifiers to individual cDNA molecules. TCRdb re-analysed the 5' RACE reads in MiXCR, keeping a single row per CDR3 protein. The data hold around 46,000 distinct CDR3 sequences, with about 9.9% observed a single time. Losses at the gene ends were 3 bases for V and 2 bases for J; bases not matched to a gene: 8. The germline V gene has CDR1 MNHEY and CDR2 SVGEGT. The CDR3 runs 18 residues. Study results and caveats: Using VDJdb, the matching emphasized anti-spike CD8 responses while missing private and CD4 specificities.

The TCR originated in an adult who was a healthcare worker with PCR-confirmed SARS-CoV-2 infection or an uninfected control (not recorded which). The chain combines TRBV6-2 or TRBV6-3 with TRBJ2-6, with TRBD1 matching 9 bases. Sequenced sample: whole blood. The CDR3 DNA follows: TGTGCCAGCAGTTATGGACAGGGGACCCCCCCTGGGGCCAACGTCCTGACTTTC. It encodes CASSYGQGTPPGANVLTF.